A selection of T cell receptor beta chains follows, all from one sample in a study of blood T cell repertoires in COVID-19. This table comes from immunoSEQ multiplex PCR, and its TCRdb copy is limited to in-frame clones, with some not included. Seen here are 150,000 to 200,000 clones, about four fifths observed once, and the top ten hold around 6.5%. The sequencing input was peripheral blood. Source of these receptors: a woman in her thirties or forties with acute or convalescent COVID-19. Both conserved end residues are part of each CDR3. D genes are given only for firm matches. Clone size is given for some rows only: seen once, a few or many times, or a class if the clone is expanded.

clone_size: -; j_call: TRBJ2-7; v_call: TRBV11-2; d_call: -; cdr3_nt: TGTGCCAGCAGCTTAGAGGACACCTACTACTACGAGCAGTACTTC; cdr3_aa: CASSLEDTYYYEQYF
clone_size: -; j_call: TRBJ2-7; v_call: TRBV5-4; d_call: -; cdr3_nt: TGTGCCAGCAGCTTGGAACTAGGATTCTCCTACGAGCAGTACTTC; cdr3_aa: CASSLELGFSYEQYF
clone_size: -; j_call: TRBJ1-5; v_call: TRBV3-1/TRBV3-2; d_call: -; cdr3_nt: TGTGCCAGCAGCCAAGTTGGCGGGAGCAATCAGCCCCAGCATTTT; cdr3_aa: CASSQVGGSNQPQHF
clone_size: once; j_call: TRBJ1-5; v_call: TRBV6-1; d_call: -; cdr3_nt: TGTGCCAGTACAGGGTTAGGGCCCCAGGGGCCCCAGCATTTT; cdr3_aa: CASTGLGPQGPQHF
clone_size: -; j_call: TRBJ1-2; v_call: TRBV28; d_call: -; cdr3_nt: TGTGCCAGCAGTTTATTCAGCGGGGCTAACTATGGCTACACCTTC; cdr3_aa: CASSLFSGANYGYTF
clone_size: -; j_call: TRBJ2-6; v_call: TRBV7-9; d_call: -; cdr3_nt: TGTGCCAGCAGCTTAACGGGGGCTGGGGCCAACGTCCTGACTTTC; cdr3_aa: CASSLTGAGANVLTF
clone_size: once; j_call: TRBJ2-7; v_call: TRBV3-1/TRBV3-2; d_call: TRBD1; cdr3_nt: TGTGCCAGCAGCCCCGGGACAGGGGGAACCTACGAGCAGTACTTC; cdr3_aa: CASSPGTGGTYEQYF
clone_size: few; j_call: TRBJ2-1; v_call: TRBV19; d_call: -; cdr3_nt: TGTGCCAGTAGTATGGGCCGGGATTCTGAGCAGTTCTTC; cdr3_aa: CASSMGRDSEQFF
clone_size: -; j_call: TRBJ2-2; v_call: TRBV7-8; d_call: -; cdr3_nt: TGTGCCAGCAGCTCCCTCCGCGGGGAGCTGTTTTTT; cdr3_aa: CASSSLRGELFF
clone_size: -; j_call: TRBJ2-3; v_call: TRBV5-1; d_call: TRBD2; cdr3_nt: TGCGCCAGCAGCCTCGGACTAGCGGGAGACACGCAGTATTTT; cdr3_aa: CASSLGLAGDTQYF
clone_size: -; j_call: TRBJ1-1; v_call: TRBV2; d_call: -; cdr3_nt: TGTGCCAGCAGACTTCAGGGTTTCAACACTGAAGCTTTCTTT; cdr3_aa: CASRLQGFNTEAFF
clone_size: many; j_call: TRBJ1-5; v_call: TRBV11-2; d_call: -; cdr3_nt: TGTGCCAGCAGCCCCCAAGCGGGACAGCCCCAGCATTTT; cdr3_aa: CASSPQAGQPQHF
clone_size: -; j_call: TRBJ2-6; v_call: TRBV13; d_call: -; cdr3_nt: TGTGCCAGCTCCCGGTCTGGGGCCAACGTCCTGACTTTC; cdr3_aa: CASSRSGANVLTF
clone_size: -; j_call: TRBJ1-1; v_call: TRBV12-3/TRBV12-4; d_call: -; cdr3_nt: TGTGCCAGCAGTCGCCGACAGGCTGAAGCTTTCTTT; cdr3_aa: CASSRRQAEAFF
clone_size: -; j_call: TRBJ2-5; v_call: TRBV5-8; d_call: -; cdr3_nt: TGTGCCAGCAGAGGTGCACAGGAAGGAGAGACCCAGTACTTC; cdr3_aa: CASRGAQEGETQYF
clone_size: -; j_call: TRBJ1-1; v_call: TRBV19; d_call: TRBD1; cdr3_nt: TGTGCCAGTAGACCGGGACAGGGCTATTGGAACACTGAAGCTTTCTTT; cdr3_aa: CASRPGQGYWNTEAFF
clone_size: -; j_call: TRBJ2-7; v_call: TRBV28; d_call: -; cdr3_nt: TGTGCCAGCAGTTTTTGGCAGGAGCAGTACTTC; cdr3_aa: CASSFWQEQYF
clone_size: -; j_call: TRBJ2-7; v_call: TRBV3-1/TRBV3-2; d_call: -; cdr3_nt: TGTGCCAGCAGCTTTGGGACACCCGAGCAGTACTTC; cdr3_aa: CASSFGTPEQYF
clone_size: -; j_call: TRBJ2-2; v_call: TRBV7-3; d_call: TRBD2; cdr3_nt: TGTGCCAGCAGCCCCAGTTCGGCTAGCGGGGGGCCGGGGACCGGGGAGCTGTTTTTT; cdr3_aa: CASSPSSASGGPGTGELFF
clone_size: few; j_call: TRBJ2-7; v_call: TRBV2; d_call: -; cdr3_nt: TGTGCCAGCAAGCAGGAGGCCCAAACCTACGAGCAGTACTTC; cdr3_aa: CASKQEAQTYEQYF
clone_size: -; j_call: TRBJ1-6; v_call: TRBV10-3; d_call: -; cdr3_nt: TGTGCCATCAGTGGAGGGACGGGGGGGCGTTCACCCCTCCACTTT; cdr3_aa: CAISGGTGGRSPLHF
clone_size: -; j_call: TRBJ1-6; v_call: TRBV3-1/TRBV3-2; d_call: -; cdr3_nt: TGTGCCAGCAGCTTCGGGGATTCTCCCCTCCACTTT; cdr3_aa: CASSFGDSPLHF
clone_size: -; j_call: TRBJ2-3; v_call: TRBV20-1; d_call: TRBD2; cdr3_nt: TGCAGTGCTAGTACTAGCGGGGGGGCCGCAGATACGCAGTATTTT; cdr3_aa: CSASTSGGAADTQYF
clone_size: -; j_call: TRBJ2-1; v_call: TRBV19; d_call: TRBD2; cdr3_nt: TGTGCCAGCAGCGGGGGGGGCGCTCGGGAGCAGTTCTTC; cdr3_aa: CASSGGGAREQFF
clone_size: -; j_call: TRBJ1-6; v_call: TRBV7-2; d_call: TRBD1; cdr3_nt: TGTGCCAGCAGCTTCTCCGGGACAGACAATTCACCCCTCCACTTT; cdr3_aa: CASSFSGTDNSPLHF
clone_size: few; j_call: TRBJ1-2; v_call: TRBV3-1/TRBV3-2; d_call: TRBD1; cdr3_nt: TGTGCCAGCAGCCAAGATCTAAGCCCCGGGACAGGGAATGGCTACACCTTC; cdr3_aa: CASSQDLSPGTGNGYTF
clone_size: -; j_call: TRBJ2-1; v_call: TRBV4-2; d_call: TRBD2; cdr3_nt: TGTGCCAGCAGCCAGGACGGGACTAGCCTTTACAATGAGCAGTTCTTC; cdr3_aa: CASSQDGTSLYNEQFF
clone_size: -; j_call: TRBJ2-1; v_call: TRBV5-1; d_call: TRBD1; cdr3_nt: TGCGCCAGCAGCTTGCTTGCGGCAGGGACAGGGCACAATGAGCAGTTCTTC; cdr3_aa: CASSLLAAGTGHNEQFF
clone_size: -; j_call: TRBJ2-5; v_call: TRBV27; d_call: -; cdr3_nt: TGTGCCAGCAGCCCCTGGGGGCTGCAAGAGACCCAGTACTTC; cdr3_aa: CASSPWGLQETQYF
clone_size: -; j_call: TRBJ2-7; v_call: TRBV4-1; d_call: -; cdr3_nt: TGCGCCAGCAGCCAAATTCCCCAAGGTAGCGGATTCTTCTACGAGCAGTACTTC; cdr3_aa: CASSQIPQGSGFFYEQYF
clone_size: -; j_call: TRBJ2-7; v_call: TRBV10-3; d_call: -; cdr3_nt: TGTGCCATCAGTACAGGGTCCGGCGAGCAGTACTTC; cdr3_aa: CAISTGSGEQYF
clone_size: -; j_call: TRBJ1-5; v_call: TRBV24-1; d_call: -; cdr3_nt: TGTGCCACCAGTGATTTGCGTTTGTGTAGGGAGGTTGTTAGGCCCCAGCATTTT; cdr3_aa: CATSDLRLCREVVRPQHF
clone_size: -; j_call: TRBJ2-3; v_call: TRBV30; d_call: TRBD1; cdr3_nt: TGTGCCTGGAGAGCGGCCAGGGACAGGGGACCCCCCACAGATACGCAGTATTTT; cdr3_aa: CAWRAARDRGPPTDTQYF
clone_size: -; j_call: TRBJ1-3; v_call: TRBV21-1; d_call: -; cdr3_nt: TGTGCCAGCAGCAAACACTTAGGAAACACCATATATTTT; cdr3_aa: CASSKHLGNTIYF
clone_size: -; j_call: TRBJ2-5; v_call: TRBV6-5; d_call: -; cdr3_nt: TGTGCCAGCAGTTACTCAGGCCTACCCTCCGGGGAGACCCAGTACTTC; cdr3_aa: CASSYSGLPSGETQYF
clone_size: once; j_call: TRBJ1-1; v_call: TRBV4-1; d_call: TRBD1; cdr3_nt: TGCGCCAGCAGCATAAGACAGGGGGGCATGAACACTGAAGCTTTCTTT; cdr3_aa: CASSIRQGGMNTEAFF
clone_size: -; j_call: TRBJ2-3; v_call: TRBV28; d_call: -; cdr3_nt: TGTGCCAGCAGCCGGGAAGATAGCACAGATACGCAGTATTTT; cdr3_aa: CASSREDSTDTQYF
clone_size: -; j_call: TRBJ2-2; v_call: TRBV9; d_call: -; cdr3_nt: TGTGCCAGCAGTCCCGGGGGCACCGGGGAGCTGTTTTTT; cdr3_aa: CASSPGGTGELFF
clone_size: -; j_call: TRBJ2-7; v_call: TRBV5-1; d_call: TRBD2; cdr3_nt: TGCGCCAGCATCCATGGGGACCTCGGACTAGCGGGGGGTCTCTACGAGCAGTACTTC; cdr3_aa: CASIHGDLGLAGGLYEQYF
clone_size: -; j_call: TRBJ2-1; v_call: TRBV27; d_call: TRBD2; cdr3_nt: TGTGCCAGCAGTTTACGGGCTAGCGGCATCTACAATGAGCAGTTCTTC; cdr3_aa: CASSLRASGIYNEQFF
clone_size: -; j_call: TRBJ2-3; v_call: TRBV3-1/TRBV3-2; d_call: TRBD2; cdr3_nt: TGTGCCAGCAGCCAAGATACGGGACTAGCGGGGAGTAGCACAGATACGCAGTATTTT; cdr3_aa: CASSQDTGLAGSSTDTQYF
clone_size: -; j_call: TRBJ2-4; v_call: TRBV27; d_call: -; cdr3_nt: TGTGCCAGCAGTTTAGCCGGGGAGGCCATTCAGTACTTC; cdr3_aa: CASSLAGEAIQYF
clone_size: -; j_call: TRBJ2-6; v_call: TRBV5-1; d_call: -; cdr3_nt: TGCGCCAGCAGCTTGTTGGCATCTGGGGCCAACGTCCTGACTTTC; cdr3_aa: CASSLLASGANVLTF
clone_size: -; j_call: TRBJ2-1; v_call: TRBV15; d_call: TRBD1; cdr3_nt: TGTGCCACCAGCAGAGCCAAGGGACAGGGGGCCAATGAGCAGTTCTTC; cdr3_aa: CATSRAKGQGANEQFF
clone_size: -; j_call: TRBJ2-1; v_call: TRBV7-8; d_call: -; cdr3_nt: TGTGCCAGCAGCTTGCAGCGGAGGGGGCACAATGAGCAGTTCTTC; cdr3_aa: CASSLQRRGHNEQFF